This entry features one TCR beta chain sequence. The CDR3 spans 16 residues. Germline CDR1 is LNHNV and CDR2 is YYDKDF (reference sequence). With V trimmed by 0 bases and J by 5 bases, 6 bases remained unmatched. The sample originates from a study of control samples from healthy donors and cancer patients. Sequencing used immunoSEQ multiplex PCR; TCRdb keeps in-frame clones, though not all of them. The sample lists under 130,000 clones, roughly 80% seen once, with under 15% in the top ten. The chain combines TRBV15 with TRBJ2-1; 8 nucleotides match TRBD2. What was sequenced was blood. This TCR came from a woman aged 45 to 65 in good health. The CDR3 coding sequence is TGTGCCACCAGCAGAGAAAGCGGGAGTCTTGACAATGAGCAGTTCTTC. Amino acid sequence: CATSRESGSLDNEQFF.